This is a list of T cell receptor beta chains from one sample in a study of CD8+CD57+ T cells in acquired aplastic anemia. TCRdb reprocessed the reads with MiXCR, giving one entry per CDR3 protein. The table lists roughly 200,000 distinct CDR3 sequences, roughly 60% of them singletons, with roughly 43% in the top ten. Sequenced material: sorted CD4+, CD8+, or CD8+CD57+ T cells (not recorded which) from PBMCs. These receptor sequences come from a human donor with aplastic anemia. Both conserved end residues are part of each CDR3. The D gene is left open where the match is weak. Size is omitted from some rows. Given values are once, few, many or a class for expanded clones.

cdr3_length d_call j_call v_call clone_size cdr3_aa cdr3_nt
14 . TRBJ2-7 TRBV6-4 . CASTQLGGSYEQYF TGTGCCAGCACCCAATTAGGGGGGTCCTACGAGCAGTACTTC
13 . TRBJ1-3 TRBV10-3 . CAISEQAGNTIYF TGTGCCATCAGTGAGCAGGCTGGGAACACCATATATTTT
15 . TRBJ2-7 TRBV5-4 . CATRSWGQDWYEQYF TGTGCCACTCGGAGTTGGGGACAAGATTGGTACGAGCAGTACTTC
14 TRBD1 TRBJ2-5 TRBV5-1 . CASSLMGQQETQYF TGCGCCAGCAGCTTGATGGGACAGCAAGAGACCCAGTACTTC
15 . TRBJ2-7 TRBV12-1 few CASSFERGSSYEQYF TGTGCCAGCAGCTTTGAGCGGGGGAGCTCCTACGAGCAGTACTTC
14 TRBD1 TRBJ1-6 TRBV7-8 . CASRGTVNNSPLHF TGTGCCAGCAGAGGGACAGTCAATAATTCACCCCTCCACTTT
9 . TRBJ1-3 TRBV20-1 . CSARDTIYF TGCAGTGCTAGAGATACCATATATTTT
14 . TRBJ1-2 TRBV19 . CASGAGQTNYGYTF TGTGCCAGTGGGGCAGGACAGACTAACTATGGCTACACCTTC
14 TRBD1 TRBJ2-7 TRBV10-3 . CAISIQGAAYEQYF TGTGCCATCAGTATACAGGGGGCAGCATACGAGCAGTACTTC
14 TRBD2 TRBJ2-7 TRBV5-1 once CASSLGAGGYEQYF TGCGCCAGCAGCTTGGGGGCGGGAGGCTACGAGCAGTACTTC
18 TRBD1 TRBJ1-2 TRBV24-1 . CATSGAWGQPSPNYGYTF TGTGCCACCAGTGGGGCCTGGGGACAGCCTAGTCCTAACTATGGCTACACCTTC
12 . TRBJ2-5 TRBV20-1 . CSASRLGETQYF TGCAGTGCTAGTCGACTAGGGGAGACCCAGTACTTC
13 . TRBJ1-5 TRBV19 . CASRSSQNQPQHF TGTGCCAGTAGGTCCTCGCAAAATCAGCCCCAGCATTTT
14 TRBD1 TRBJ1-2 TRBV19 few CASSRQGIDYGYTF TGTGCCAGTAGCCGACAGGGGATCGACTATGGCTACACCTTC
15 . TRBJ1-5 TRBV7-2 . CASSLAGSYNQPQHF TGTGCCAGCAGCTTGGCAGGGTCGTACAATCAGCCCCAGCATTTT
14 . TRBJ2-5 TRBV6-1 . CASSEGVGGETQYF TGTGCCAGCAGTGAAGGGGTGGGGGGAGAGACCCAGTACTTC
11 . TRBJ1-1 TRBV24-1 many CATSEGGEAFF TGTGCCACCAGTGAGGGGGGCGAAGCTTTCTTT
12 . TRBJ2-3 TRBV2 . CASSVGSDTQYF TGTGCCAGCAGTGTAGGGTCAGATACGCAGTATTTT
14 . TRBJ2-7 TRBV12-3/TRBV12-4 . CASSLGDTDYEQYF TGTGCCAGCAGTTTAGGTGACACCGACTACGAGCAGTACTTC
14 . TRBJ1-6 TRBV10-2 . CASSETGDNSPLHF TGCGCCAGCAGTGAAACGGGTGATAATTCACCCCTCCACTTT
14 TRBD2 TRBJ2-1 TRBV12-3/TRBV12-4 many CASRAPGLAGEQFF TGTGCCAGCAGGGCGCCGGGACTAGCGGGAGAGCAGTTCTTC
13 . TRBJ1-2 TRBV19 many CASSIIGLYGYTF TGTGCCAGTAGTATAATCGGCCTCTATGGCTACACCTTC
18 TRBD1 TRBJ1-5 TRBV12-5 few CASGLPLAGGASNQPQHF TGTGCTAGTGGTTTGCCCCTGGCAGGGGGAGCGAGCAATCAGCCCCAGCATTTT
16 TRBD1 TRBJ1-5 TRBV24-1 . CATSDDRGWGNQPQHF TGTGCCACCAGTGATGACAGGGGTTGGGGCAATCAGCCCCAGCATTTT